The entry that follows covers one T cell receptor gamma chain sequence. Its target is unknown. Being one base from a much bigger clone, this may be a read error. The same CDR3 can be traced to other DNA sequences in this sample. The record originates from a study of Vδ1+ human thymocytes. Sequences come from RNA converted to cDNA by reverse transcription. CDR3 amplicons came from multiplex PCR with pooled V-gene forward and constant-region reverse primers. TCRdb redid the clone calls on the multiplex PCR reads with CATT. The data hold 7,500 to 10,000 gamma-chain clones, with 45% to 65% observed a single time. The J segment lost 0 bases and the V segment lost 3 bases, leaving 2 bases of the junction unmatched. The CDR3 loop spans 13 amino acids. CDR1 is GITISATS and CDR2 is ISYDGTV in the germline V gene (reference sequence). Study conclusions and caveats: Highly polyclonal TRG and TRD repertoires with Gaussian CDR3 length distributions appeared in thymus.

The sequence came from a girl under three years old who had congenital heart surgery. Material for sequencing was Vdelta1+ gamma-delta thymocytes from the thymus. The sample's subset: FACS-sorted CD3+ TCRalphabeta- TCRVdelta1+ TCRVdelta2- thymocytes. V and J are TRGV9 and TRGJ1 or TRGJ2. No J gene was available from TCRdb, and it was assigned here by a germline match of the DNA. CDR3 bases: TGTGCCTTGTGGGAGAGGAATTATTATAAGAAACTCTTT. Its translation is CALWERNYYKKLF.